This T cell receptor (beta chain) came from a study of shared clonotypes between healthy human individuals. On this clone itself: Other DNA sequences in the sample encode the same CDR3.

Terminally differentiated effector memory CD45RA+ cells were left out of the naive CD8 fraction, which was CD45RO-negative and positively selected for CCR7. Method: immunoSEQ multiplex PCR; TCRdb's copy keeps in-frame clones and lacks some. The sample carries a few hundred thousand clones, roughly 96% recorded once. Germline values: CDR1 MDHEN, CDR2 SYDVKM. V lost 5 bases to trimming and J lost 0 bases, with 9 bases between them. This CDR3 comprises 14 residues. The chain combines TRBV28 with TRBJ2-3; D is ambiguous. This sequence was found in a woman in her thirties in good health. The sample was naive CD8+ T cells sorted from blood. CDR3 coding DNA: TGTGCCAGCAGTCCCTTGCAGAGCACAGATACGCAGTATTTT. Its translation is CASSPLQSTDTQYF.